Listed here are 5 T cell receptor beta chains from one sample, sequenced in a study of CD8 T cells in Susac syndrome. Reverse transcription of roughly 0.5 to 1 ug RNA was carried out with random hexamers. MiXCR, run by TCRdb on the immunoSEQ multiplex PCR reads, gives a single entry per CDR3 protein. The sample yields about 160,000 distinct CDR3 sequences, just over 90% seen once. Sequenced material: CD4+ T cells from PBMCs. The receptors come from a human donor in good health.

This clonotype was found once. DNA of the CDR3: TGTGCCAGCTCATCGTCAAGGGACACTGAAGCTTTCTTT. Amino acid sequence: CASSSSRDTEAFF. The chain couples TRBV18 to TRBJ1-1; D unresolved. Germline-derived CDR1 and CDR2 are KGHSH and LQKENI. The CDR3 has 13 residues. The V and J ends lost 5 bases and 3 bases respectively, with 10 bases between them.

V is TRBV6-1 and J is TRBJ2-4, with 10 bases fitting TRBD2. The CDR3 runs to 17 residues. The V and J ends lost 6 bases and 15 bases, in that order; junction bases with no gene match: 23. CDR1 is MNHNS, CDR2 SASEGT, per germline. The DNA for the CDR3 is TGTGCCAGCAGGGGGATTGGGGAGCGGGGGGGCCCAGTTGGTTGGTACTTC. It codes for CASRGIGERGGPVGWYF.

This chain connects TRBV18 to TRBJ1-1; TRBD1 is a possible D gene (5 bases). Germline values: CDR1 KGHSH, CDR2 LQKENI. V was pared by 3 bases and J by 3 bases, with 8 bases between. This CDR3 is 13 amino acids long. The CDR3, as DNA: TGTGCCAGCTCACCGACAGCCGACACTGAAGCTTTCTTT. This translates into CASSPTADTEAFF.

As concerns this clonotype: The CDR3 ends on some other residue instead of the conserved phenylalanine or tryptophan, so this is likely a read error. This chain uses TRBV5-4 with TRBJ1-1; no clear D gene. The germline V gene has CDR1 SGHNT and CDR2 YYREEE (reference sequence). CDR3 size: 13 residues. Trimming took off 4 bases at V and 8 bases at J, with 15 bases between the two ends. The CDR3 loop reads CASSTQPGSEAFL. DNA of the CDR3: TGTGCCAGCAGCACCCAGCCCGGGAGCGAAGCTTTCCTT.

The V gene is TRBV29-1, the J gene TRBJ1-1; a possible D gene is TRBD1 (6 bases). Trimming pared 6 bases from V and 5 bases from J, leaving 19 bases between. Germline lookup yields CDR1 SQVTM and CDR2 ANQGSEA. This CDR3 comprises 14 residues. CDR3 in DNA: TGCAGCGTCGTAACGCAGGGGCCCGGGACTGAAGCTTTCTTT. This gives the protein CSVVTQGPGTEAFF. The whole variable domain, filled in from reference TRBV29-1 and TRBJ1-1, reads SAVISQKPSRDICQRGTSLTIQCQVDSQVTMMFWYRQQPGQSLTLIATANQGSEATYESGFVIDKFPISRPNLTFSTLTVSNMSPEDSSIYLCSVVTQGPGTEAFFGQGTRLTVV.